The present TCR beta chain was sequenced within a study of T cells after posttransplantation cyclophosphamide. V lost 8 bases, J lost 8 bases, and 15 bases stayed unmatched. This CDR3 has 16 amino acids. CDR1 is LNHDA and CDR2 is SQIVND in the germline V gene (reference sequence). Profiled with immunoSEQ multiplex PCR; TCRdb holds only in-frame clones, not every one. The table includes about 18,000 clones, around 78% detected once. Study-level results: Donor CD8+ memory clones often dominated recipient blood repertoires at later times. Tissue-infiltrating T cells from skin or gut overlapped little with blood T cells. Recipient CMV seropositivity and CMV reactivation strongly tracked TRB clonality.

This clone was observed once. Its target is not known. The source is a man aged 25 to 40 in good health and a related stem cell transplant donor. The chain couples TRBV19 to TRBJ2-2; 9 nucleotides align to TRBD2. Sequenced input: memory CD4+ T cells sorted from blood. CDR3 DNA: TGTGCCAGTCAATCTCTGGGTAGCGGGGGTGTGGGGGAGCTGTTTTTT. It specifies CASQSLGSGGVGELFF.